A selection of T cell receptor beta chains follows, all from one sample in a study of blood T cell repertoires in COVID-19. This table comes from immunoSEQ multiplex PCR, and its TCRdb copy is limited to in-frame clones, with some not included. This table has roughly 400,000 clones, about 90% appearing once. The material sequenced was PBMCs or T cells enriched from blood (not recorded which). The origin of the receptors is a woman younger than 45 who had recovered from COVID-19. CDR3s leave out the opening cysteine and the closing phenylalanine or tryptophan. Fields, in order: V gene, J gene, CDR3 protein.

TRBV5-4,TRBJ2-7,ASSSPGVSYEQY
TRBV27,TRBJ2-1,ASSLSLAGNEQF
TRBV27,TRBJ2-1,ASTSGTGSYNEQF
TRBV4-1,TRBJ1-4,ASSQDLRENEKLF
TRBV29-1,TRBJ1-1,SVDRGQQNTEAF
TRBV5-1,TRBJ1-1,ASSRGQTVNTEAF
TRBV6-5,TRBJ1-2,ASSRKTVGYGYT
TRBV11-2,TRBJ1-5,ASSFQGVNQPQH
TRBV7-9,TRBJ1-1,ASSLGQQNTEAF
TRBV5-1,TRBJ1-6,ASSLDPGRHSPLH
TRBV9,TRBJ1-1,ASSVTLSNTEAF
TRBV28,TRBJ2-7,ASSLQGFEQY